The rows below give T cell receptor beta chains drawn from one sample of a study of shared clonotypes between healthy human individuals. The repertoire was sequenced with immunoSEQ multiplex PCR; TCRdb's copy has only in-frame clones and lacks some. Of around 2,000,000 clones in the sample, 90% to 95% are singletons; the top ten hold 0.1% to 0.15%. The specimen was naive CD4+ T cells sorted from blood. The receptors were gathered from a man aged 18 to 29 in good health. Each CDR3 is given with its conserved first and last residue. A D gene is named only where the DNA matches it firmly. Expanded clones get a size class; other rows say once, few or many, or leave the size out.

clone size | J gene | D gene | V gene | CDR3 DNA | CDR3 protein
. | TRBJ1-5 | . | TRBV5-6 | TGTGCCAGCAGCTTCACAGGGAATCAGCCCCAGCATTTT | CASSFTGNQPQHF
. | TRBJ2-3 | TRBD1 | TRBV7-2 | TGTGCCAGCAGCCACGGGGACAGGGGAGCAGATACGCAGTATTTT | CASSHGDRGADTQYF
. | TRBJ2-1 | TRBD2 | TRBV27 | TGTGCCAGCAGTTGGGGGGGGACTAGCAATTGGAATGAGCAGTTCTTC | CASSWGGTSNWNEQFF
. | TRBJ2-4 | TRBD2 | TRBV29-1 | TGCAGCGTTGAAGGACTAGCGGGAGGGACGAGAAACATTCAGTACTTC | CSVEGLAGGTRNIQYF
. | TRBJ1-6 | TRBD1 | TRBV18 | TGTGCCAGCTCACCGGACAGGGATTCACCCCTCCACTTT | CASSPDRDSPLHF
. | TRBJ1-5 | . | TRBV5-6 | TGTGCCAGCAGCTTGGGAGGCAGGGGAACCCAGCCCCAGCATTTT | CASSLGGRGTQPQHF
. | TRBJ2-1 | . | TRBV15 | TGTGCCACCAGCAGAGATGAAGGGGGTTCCTACAATGAGCAGTTCTTC | CATSRDEGGSYNEQFF
. | TRBJ2-2 | . | TRBV6-5 | TGTGCCAGCAGTTACTCGAACGGACCGAACACCGGGGAGCTGTTTTTT | CASSYSNGPNTGELFF
. | TRBJ2-7 | . | TRBV12-1 | TGTGCCAGCAGCTGGTCCGACAGGGGCCCCTGTCGGTACTTC | CASSWSDRGPCRYF
. | TRBJ2-2 | . | TRBV5-4 | TGTGCCAGCAGCTCCCGGGAGAACACCGGGGAGCTGTTTTTT | CASSSRENTGELFF
. | TRBJ2-7 | TRBD1 | TRBV10-3 | TGTGCCATCAGCCCGACAGGGGGGGTATACGAGCAGTACTTC | CAISPTGGVYEQYF
. | TRBJ2-7 | TRBD2 | TRBV27 | TGTGCCAGCAGTGGGGGGATGGGGCGGGGGGTCCGCTACGAGCAGTACTTC | CASSGGMGRGVRYEQYF
. | TRBJ2-7 | . | TRBV2 | TGTGCCAGCAGCCGGGACTTAGGCCCGGGGGAGCAGTACTTC | CASSRDLGPGEQYF
. | TRBJ1-5 | . | TRBV10-3 | TGTGCCATCACCCCAGGCGGGAATCAGCCCCAGCATTTT | CAITPGGNQPQHF
once | TRBJ2-7 | TRBD2 | TRBV5-6 | TGTGCCAGCAGCTTGGTGGGCGGGAGTGAATCCTACGAGCAGTACTTC | CASSLVGGSESYEQYF
. | TRBJ2-1 | . | TRBV7-9 | TGTGCCAGCAGCTTAGTTTCTGATTACAATGAGCAGTTCTTC | CASSLVSDYNEQFF
. | TRBJ1-6 | . | TRBV5-1 | TGCGCCAGCAGCTCTGGGACGGCGGGTGTTTCACCCCTCCACTTT | CASSSGTAGVSPLHF
. | TRBJ2-7 | TRBD2 | TRBV15 | TGTGCCACCAGCAGAGTGGCTAGCGGATCCTACGAGCAGTACTTC | CATSRVASGSYEQYF
. | TRBJ1-1 | . | TRBV2 | TGTGCCAGCAGGGCTTCTCCAGGGGTGAACACTGAAGCTTTCTTT | CASRASPGVNTEAFF
. | TRBJ2-1 | TRBD1 | TRBV6-1 | TGTGCCAGCAGTGTCGGGACAGTTCAAAATGAGCAGTTCTTC | CASSVGTVQNEQFF
. | TRBJ2-4 | TRBD1 | TRBV5-8 | TGTGCCAACAGGGGGGATCGGAACATTCAGTACTTC | CANRGDRNIQYF